The 21 T cell receptor beta chains given below trace back to one sample, sequenced in a study of technical replicates of blood from several donors listed by TCRdb under 2017. The library was prepared using the immunoSEQ multiplex PCR assay. This is the immuneACCESS table as TCRdb keeps it, with only in-frame sequences that have V and J called. A part of the clones is gone; compared with another copy, unresolved V genes explain less than half, and the rest is unexplained. The sample has about 100,000 clones on record, almost 96% of them singletons. The ten largest clonotypes hold 0.2% to 0.25% of the sample. The sequenced material came from T cells isolated from PBMCs. Source of these receptors: a human donor in good health.

The chain employs TRBV4-1 and TRBJ1-5, with 7 bases identical to TRBD1. From germline, CDR1 is MGHRA and CDR2 YSYEKL. The J segment lost 6 bases and the V segment lost 3 bases, leaving 8 bases of the junction unmatched. There are 15 residues in the CDR3. In nucleotides, the CDR3 is TGCGCCAGCAGCCAGGCGGGACAGTTCCGTCAGCCCCAGCATTTT. Protein: CASSQAGQFRQPQHF.

J is TRBJ1-4 and V is TRBV4-1; D possibly corresponds to TRBD1 (5 bases). This CDR3 contains 18 residues. The germline V gene has CDR1 MGHRA and CDR2 YSYEKL. V was pared by 0 bases and J by 3 bases, with 17 bases between. The CDR3 nucleotides read TGCGCCAGCAGCCAAGAGAGCTTTTGGGGCAGGGCTAATGAAAAACTGTTTTTT. Amino acid sequence: CASSQESFWGRANEKLFF.

The V and J genes are TRBV5-5 and TRBJ2-3, with D tentatively TRBD1 (6 bases). The germline V and J ends were trimmed by 1 base and 5 bases, with 20 bases remaining between them. Germline CDR1 reads SGHKS; CDR2 reads YYEKEE (reference sequence). This CDR3 comprises 17 residues. The CDR3 sequence is CASSLKSAVRGIDTQYF. CDR3 in DNA: TGTGCCAGCAGCTTGAAGTCCGCCGTGAGGGGGATAGATACGCAGTATTTT. Full variable domain (missing parts from reference TRBV5-5 and TRBJ2-3): DAGVTQSPTHLIKTRGQQVTLRCSPISGHKSVSWYQQVLGQGPQFIFQYYEKEERGRGNFPDRFSARQFPNYSSELNVNALLLGDSALYLCASSLKSAVRGIDTQYFGPGTRLTVL.

The rearrangement uses TRBV28 and TRBJ1-5, with 10 bases identical to TRBD1. J lost 6 bases, V lost 2 bases, and 1 base had no gene match. The germline V gene has CDR1 MDHEN and CDR2 SYDVKM. The CDR3 runs to 14 residues. This CDR3 is CASSLGTGAQPQHF. CDR3 sequence (DNA): TGTGCCAGCAGTTTAGGGACAGGGGCTCAGCCCCAGCATTTT.

The genes are TRBV21-1 and TRBJ2-1; TRBD2 is taken as the D call from the table, unchecked against the DNA. TRBV21-1 is given as a pseudogene. The CDR3 contains 20 residues. As DNA, the CDR3 is TGTGCCAGCAGCGGCAGGAGGCTCCAAACCAAAAAGCCGCCCTACAATGAGCAGTTCTTC. Its protein is CASSGRRLQTKKPPYNEQFF.

The rearrangement uses TRBV6-1 and TRBJ1-4; D gene ambiguous. CDR3 size: 15 residues. Germline V CDR1 and CDR2: MNHNS, SASEGT. The ends were cut back, 4 bases at V and 8 bases at J, with 17 bases in the middle. The CDR3 sequence is CASSGRTAVVEKLFF. In nucleotides, the CDR3 is TGTGCCAGCAGTGGACGGACTGCAGTCGTCGAAAAACTGTTTTTT.

This clone appeared once. The chain links TRBV10-3 to TRBJ2-3, with 7 positions matching TRBD2. V shed 7 bases, J shed 3 bases, and the junction held 13 bases outside the gene matches. The V gene's germline CDR1 is ENHRY and CDR2 SYGVKD. CDR3 length equals 16 residues. The CDR3 loop reads CAINRDYLSETDTQYF. In DNA, the CDR3 is TGTGCCATCAACCGGGACTACCTATCAGAAACAGATACGCAGTATTTT.

The gene calls are TRBV19 and TRBJ2-1; 9 bases are shared with TRBD2. CDR1 and CDR2 (germline): LNHDA, SQIVND (reference sequence). Losses at the gene ends were 9 bases for V and 9 bases for J; bases not matched to a gene: 9. CDR3 size: 13 residues. The CDR3 reads CASRATSGGEQFF. DNA for the CDR3: TGTGCCAGCAGGGCGACTAGCGGAGGTGAGCAGTTCTTC.

The chain carries TRBV5-6 and TRBJ2-7; a weak D match, TRBD2 (6 bases). The germline CDR1 and CDR2 sequences are SGHDT and YYEEEE. The CDR3 sequence is 18 residues long. V lost 1 base, J lost 0 bases, and 20 bases lay in between. This CDR3 is CASSLLRSGGPSSYEQYF. The CDR3 region has the DNA TGTGCCAGCAGCTTGCTTCGTAGCGGCGGGCCGAGCTCCTACGAGCAGTACTTC. The whole variable domain, remainder taken from reference TRBV5-6 and TRBJ2-7, is DAGVTQSPTHLIKTRGQQVTLRCSPKSGHDTVSWYQQALGQGPQFIFQYYEEEERQRGNFPDRFSGHQFPNYSSELNVNALLLGDSALYLCASSLLRSGGPSSYEQYFGPGTRLTVT.

The J gene is TRBJ1-6, the V gene TRBV11-2; no definite D call. The CDR3 covers 11 residues. The germline V gene encodes CDR1 SGHAT and CDR2 FQNNGV. V dropped 3 bases and J dropped 13 bases, with 7 bases sitting between them. The CDR3 DNA reads as TGTGCCAGCAGCTTGCCCGGTCCCCTCCACTTT. The encoded protein is CASSLPGPLHF.

This CDR3 is CASSSSGRTGNTIYF. Here the CDR3 DNA reads TGTGCCAGCAGCTCTAGTGGGAGAACTGGAAACACCATATATTTT. The chain recombines TRBV9 with TRBJ1-3; D is unresolved. Germline CDR1 SGDLS, CDR2 YYNGEE. V lost 4 bases and J lost 2, with 13 bases in between. The CDR3 covers 15 residues.

The chain couples TRBV5-1 to TRBJ1-6; 7 bases map to TRBD1. This CDR3 has 14 residues. CDR1 is SGHRS and CDR2 is YFSETQ in the germline V gene. The V and J ends lost 0 bases and 13 bases, in that order; junction bases with no gene match: 7. The CDR3 is CASSLGQGPSPLHF. DNA of the CDR3: TGCGCCAGCAGCTTGGGACAGGGCCCGTCCCCCCTCCACTTT.

This clone was counted between two and nine times. The CDR3 region is CASRPALAGVNEQFF. The CDR3 DNA sequence: TGTGCCAGCAGGCCCGCACTAGCGGGAGTCAATGAGCAGTTCTTC. The chain is built from TRBV11-2 and TRBJ2-1; TRBD2 aligns across 11 bases. The CDR3 totals 15 residues. Per germline, CDR1 SGHAT and CDR2 FQNNGV. V trimming: 6 bases; J trimming: 6 bases; junction bases outside the gene matches: 7. Full variable domain (remainder filled in from reference TRBV11-2 and TRBJ2-1): EAGVAQSPRYKIIEKRQSVAFWCNPISGHATLYWYQQILGQGPKLLIQFQNNGVVDDSQLPKDRFSAERLKGVDSTLKIQPAKLEDSAVYLCASRPALAGVNEQFFGPGTRLTVL.

This rearrangement joins TRBV5-6 to TRBJ2-4; perhaps TRBD2 as D (7 bases). This CDR3 contains 14 residues. Trimming removed 6 bases at V and 5 bases at J, with 15 bases between. Germline lookup yields CDR1 SGHDT and CDR2 YYEEEE. CDR3 amino acids: CASTEGGAENIQYF. The CDR3 bases are TGTGCCAGCACCGAGGGGGGGGCGGAAAACATTCAGTACTTC.

The chain combines TRBV9 with TRBJ1-5; TRBD1 matches 9 bases. CDR1 and CDR2 (germline): SGDLS, YYNGEE. Trimming removed 4 bases from V and 8 bases from J; junction bases left unmatched: 10. The CDR3 loop spans 15 amino acids. In nucleotides, the CDR3 is TGTGCCAGCAGCCTCATGACAGGGGGGGGTGAGCCCCAGCATTTT. This codes for CASSLMTGGGEPQHF.

J is TRBJ2-5 and V is TRBV29-1; TRBD1 is a possible D gene (6 bases). Germline CDR1 is SQVTM and CDR2 is ANQGSEA. The CDR3 runs to 12 residues. The V end was cut by 7 bases, the J end by 1 base, with 10 bases between. Here the CDR3 reads CSGIGGQETQYF. DNA of the CDR3: TGCAGCGGGATAGGGGGCCAAGAGACCCAGTACTTC. The variable domain in full, with the rest retrieved from reference TRBV29-1 and TRBJ2-5, is SAVISQKPSRDICQRGTSLTIQCQVDSQVTMMFWYRQQPGQSLTLIATANQGSEATYESGFVIDKFPISRPNLTFSTLTVSNMSPEDSSIYLCSGIGGQETQYFGPGTRLLVL.

CDR3 in amino acids: CASSIGGQVDQPQHF. CDR3 bases: TGTGCCAGTAGTATAGGTGGACAGGTAGATCAGCCCCAGCATTTT. The chain employs TRBV19 and TRBJ1-5; 7 bases fit TRBD1. The CDR3 loop spans 15 amino acids. J gave up 5 bases and V 1 base, and 5 bases lay outside the gene matches. Germline V gene lookup returns CDR1 LNHDA and CDR2 SQIVND (reference sequence).

CDR3: CASSPEGRDRGRNTEAFF. DNA for the CDR3: TGTGCCAGCAGCCCTGAGGGGAGGGACAGGGGGAGAAACACTGAAGCTTTCTTT. The chain combines TRBV5-4 with TRBJ1-1; 11 bases are shared with TRBD1. Losses at the gene ends were 4 bases for V and 2 bases for J; bases not matched to a gene: 13. Germline V gene data show CDR1 as SGHNT and CDR2 as YYREEE (reference sequence). This CDR3 is 18 amino acids long.

This chain links TRBV6-4 with TRBJ2-3, with D possibly matching TRBD2 (6 bases). The CDR3 contains 14 residues. V lost 6 bases and J lost 0, with 10 bases in between. Germline V gives CDR1 MRHNA, CDR2 SNTAGT. CDR3 protein: CASSGSESTDTQYF. In nucleotides, the CDR3 is TGTGCCAGCAGCGGGAGCGAGAGCACAGATACGCAGTATTTT.

The chain has TRBV7-9 and TRBJ2-7, with TRBD1 identical over 9 bases. The germline CDR1 and CDR2 sequences are SEHNR and FQNEAQ (reference sequence). The V gene end was trimmed by 5 bases and the J gene end by 6 bases; junction bases not matched to a gene: 14. The CDR3 consists of 16 residues. The CDR3 DNA reads as TGTGCCAGCAGCGCACAGGGGGCGCACGCCGACCGCGAGCAGTACTTC. This encodes CASSAQGAHADREQYF.

The CDR3 is CAISPGQDSGYTF. In DNA, the CDR3 is TGTGCCATCAGTCCGGGACAGGACTCTGGCTACACCTTC. The V call is TRBV10-3, the J call TRBJ1-2; the match to TRBD1 covers 8 bases. The CDR3 spans 13 residues. Germline V gene sequence: CDR1 ENHRY, CDR2 SYGVKD. V shed 5 bases, J shed 7 bases, and the junction held 6 bases outside the gene matches.